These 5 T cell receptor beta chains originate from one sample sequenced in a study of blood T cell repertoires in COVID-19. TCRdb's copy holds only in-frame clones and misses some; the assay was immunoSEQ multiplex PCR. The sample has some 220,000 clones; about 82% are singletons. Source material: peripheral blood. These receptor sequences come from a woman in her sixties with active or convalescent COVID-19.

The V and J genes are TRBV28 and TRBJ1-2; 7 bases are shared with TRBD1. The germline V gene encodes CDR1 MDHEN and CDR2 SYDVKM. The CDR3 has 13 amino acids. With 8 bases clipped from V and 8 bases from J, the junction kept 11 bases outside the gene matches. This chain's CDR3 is CASQWSRQGGYTF. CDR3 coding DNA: TGTGCCAGCCAGTGGAGCAGACAGGGCGGCTACACCTTC.

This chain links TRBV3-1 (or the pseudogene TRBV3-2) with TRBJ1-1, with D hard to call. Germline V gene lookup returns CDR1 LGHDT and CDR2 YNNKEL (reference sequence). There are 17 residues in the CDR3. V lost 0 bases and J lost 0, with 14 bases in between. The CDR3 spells CASSQDDTSAMNTEAFF. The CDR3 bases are TGTGCCAGCAGCCAAGATGACACATCCGCTATGAACACTGAAGCTTTCTTT.

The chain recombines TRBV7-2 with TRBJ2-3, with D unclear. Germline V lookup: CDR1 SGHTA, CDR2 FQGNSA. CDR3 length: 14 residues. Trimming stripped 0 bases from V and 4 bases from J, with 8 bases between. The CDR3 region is CASSLARSADTQYF. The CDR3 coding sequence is TGTGCCAGCAGCTTAGCGCGAAGCGCAGATACGCAGTATTTT.

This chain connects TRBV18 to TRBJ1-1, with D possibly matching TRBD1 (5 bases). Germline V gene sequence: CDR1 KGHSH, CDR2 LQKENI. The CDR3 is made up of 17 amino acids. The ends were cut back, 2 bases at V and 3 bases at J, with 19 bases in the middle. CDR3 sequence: CASSPTGSERGYTEAFF. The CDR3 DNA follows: TGTGCCAGCTCACCAACGGGCAGCGAGCGGGGGTACACTGAAGCTTTCTTT.

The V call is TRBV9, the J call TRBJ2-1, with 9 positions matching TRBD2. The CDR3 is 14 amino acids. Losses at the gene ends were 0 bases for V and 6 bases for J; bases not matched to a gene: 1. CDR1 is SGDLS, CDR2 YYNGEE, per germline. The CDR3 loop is CASSVGLAANEQFF. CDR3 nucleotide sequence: TGTGCCAGCAGCGTAGGACTAGCGGCCAATGAGCAGTTCTTC.